The present T cell receptor beta chain was sequenced within a study of OX40 agonist ivuxolimab in advanced cancers. Study summary: The treatment was a fully human IgG2 OX40 agonist, ivuxolimab. Earlier treatment with anti-PD-1, anti-PD-L1 or anti-CTLA-4 was permitted, and 35% to 45% had received some.

General study results and limits: Blood T cells, both CD4+ and CD8+, expanded clonally by week 6 at 0.1 to 3.0 mg/kg. In general, CD8+ T cells held more expanded clones than CD4+ did, on average.

TCRdb's copy holds only in-frame clones and misses some; the assay was immunoSEQ multiplex PCR. The table includes about 81,000 clones, more than 75% detected once. A note on this clone: Its target is not known.

Looked up from germline, CDR1 is LGHNA and CDR2 is YSLEER. V shed 1 base and J shed 3 bases, with 10 bases lying between them. This CDR3 is 14 amino acids long. V gene TRBV4-3 combines with J gene TRBJ2-7; D is unresolved. The receptor's source is an adult with an advanced solid tumor such as melanoma, head and neck, liver or kidney cancer. The sequencing used CD4+ or CD8+ T cells sorted from blood, collected in a trial of the OX40 agonist ivuxolimab. The CDR3 coding sequence is TGCGCCAGCAGCCAAGGATCCCCGGACTACGAGCAGTACTTC. This sequence encodes CASSQGSPDYEQYF.